What follows are 19 T cell receptor beta chains derived from one specimen sequenced in a study of T cell repertoires in cytomegalovirus infection. MiXCR was run by TCRdb on the reads, yielding one entry per CDR3 protein. The data hold under 350,000 distinct CDR3 sequences, with roughly 9.5% observed a single time. Sequencing was performed on PBMCs. The receptors stem from a human donor in good health (CMV status not recorded). Some clones in this sample may be carry-over from other donors' samples.

This clonotype occurred a few times. The chain couples TRBV27 to TRBJ2-7; unclear D gene. CDR3 length: 17 residues. The germline CDR1 and CDR2 sequences are MNHEY and SMNVEV (reference sequence). V shed 0 bases and J shed 2 bases, with 17 bases lying between them. The CDR3 DNA sequence: TGTGCCAGCAGTTTATCGTTCAGACTCTCGGACCCCTACGAGCAGTACTTC. Translation gives CASSLSFRLSDPYEQYF.

The chain is built from TRBV4-3 and TRBJ2-7; 8 bases are shared with TRBD1. V gave up 4 bases and J gave up 5 bases; unmatched junction bases: 10. The V gene's germline CDR1 is LGHNA and CDR2 YSLEER. The CDR3 runs to 15 residues. The CDR3 nucleotides read TGCGCCAGCAGCCTGAAGACAGGGGTAAGCAACGAGCAGTACTTC. It is translated as CASSLKTGVSNEQYF.

In its sample, this clonotype was seen many times. This chain connects TRBV7-6 to TRBJ2-5, with unresolved D. Trimming took 1 base from V and 5 from J, leaving 14 bases between them. CDR3 length: 15 residues. Germline V gene lookup returns CDR1 SGHVS and CDR2 FNYEAQ. CDR3 sequence: CASSLGTSGRETQYF. As DNA, the CDR3 is TGTGCCAGCAGCTTAGGGACCTCGGGTAGGGAGACCCAGTACTTC.

J is TRBJ2-1 and V is TRBV20-1, with TRBD1 matching over 8 bases. This CDR3 contains 12 residues. Unmatched junction bases numbered 2, after V lost 5 bases and J lost 5 bases. CDR1 and CDR2 (germline): DFQATT, SNEGSKA (reference sequence). CDR3 nucleotide sequence: TGCAGTGCTGTGGACAGGGACAATGAGCAGTTCTTC. This gives the protein CSAVDRDNEQFF.

This clonotype occurred a few times. This chain uses TRBV6-5 with TRBJ2-5; D may be TRBD2 (5 bases). Germline-derived CDR1 and CDR2 are MNHEY and SVGAGI. V was shortened by 2 bases and J by 3 bases, with 10 bases between the two germline ends. The CDR3 is 14 residues long. This CDR3 reads CASSYLHGEETQYF. The CDR3, as DNA: TGTGCCAGCAGTTACCTACACGGGGAAGAGACCCAGTACTTC.

This clonotype was counted between two and nine times. The rearrangement links TRBV27 to TRBJ1-4, with 10 bases matching TRBD1. Germline V gives CDR1 MNHEY, CDR2 SMNVEV (reference sequence). CDR3 length: 17 residues. The V segment lost 11 bases and the J segment 8 bases; nucleotides outside the gene matches: 20. The CDR3 coding sequence is TGTGCCTGCGGCCCGGGACAGGGGCCCCAGGGTAGAGAAAAACTGTTTTTT. Encoded protein: CACGPGQGPQGREKLFF. The complete variable domain, with remaining parts taken from reference TRBV27 and TRBJ1-4, reads EAQVTQNPRYLITVTGKKLTVTCSQNMNHEYMSWYRQDPGLGLRQIYYSMNVEVTDKGDVPEGYKVSRKEKRNFPLILESPSPNQTSLYFCACGPGQGPQGREKLFFGSGTQLSVL.

This clonotype has at least ten counts. The chain links TRBV7-6 to TRBJ2-6, with D maybe TRBD1 (6 bases). CDR1 SGHVS and CDR2 FNYEAQ come from the germline V gene. The CDR3 is 15 residues long. V lost 4 bases and J lost 1, with 8 bases in between. The CDR3 loop is CASSSGQSGANVLTF. In DNA, the CDR3 is TGTGCCAGCAGCTCAGGACAGTCTGGGGCCAACGTCCTGACTTTC.

This chain uses TRBV6-2 or TRBV6-3 with TRBJ2-7; D remains unclear. The CDR3 totals 11 residues. V was cut by 2 bases and J by 4 bases, with 3 bases left in between. Germline CDR1 reads MNHEY; CDR2 reads SVGEGT. DNA of the CDR3: TGTGCCAGCAGTTACGTGTACGAGCAGTACTTC. Protein sequence: CASSYVYEQYF.

This clonotype was picked up many times. J is TRBJ1-1 and V is TRBV6-2 or TRBV6-3, with D maybe TRBD1 (6 bases). With 10 bases removed from V and 3 bases from J, the gap between germline ends came to 9 bases. The germline gives CDR1 MNHEY, CDR2 SVGEGT. This CDR3 has 11 amino acids. The CDR3: CATNRDTEAFF. The CDR3 nucleotides are TGTGCCACCAACAGGGACACTGAAGCTTTCTTT.

V usage is TRBV5-5 and J usage is TRBJ2-1, with 11 nucleotides matching TRBD2. The length of the CDR3 is 16 residues. CDR1 and CDR2 (germline): SGHKS, YYEKEE (reference sequence). J gave up 3 bases and V 4 bases, and 6 bases lay outside the gene matches. The CDR3 here is CASSPGLAASYNEQFF. The CDR3 DNA sequence: TGTGCCAGCAGCCCGGGACTAGCGGCGAGCTACAATGAGCAGTTCTTC.

The gene calls are TRBV20-1 and TRBJ1-5; unclear D gene. Germline lookup yields CDR1 DFQATT and CDR2 SNEGSKA (reference sequence). Trimming left V 6 bases short and J 1 base short, with 16 bases between. The CDR3 contains 15 residues. CDR3 region: CSAAWGKGSNQPQHF. The CDR3 bases are TGCAGTGCCGCTTGGGGAAAAGGGAGCAATCAGCCCCAGCATTTT.

A few counts support this clonotype. The gene calls are TRBV7-2 and TRBJ2-1, with a tentative D call TRBD1 (5 bases). The CDR3 spans 16 residues. V gave up 3 bases and J gave up 5 bases, with 17 bases separating them. From germline, CDR1 is SGHTA and CDR2 FQGNSA. The chain's CDR3 is CASSLGPPSTNNEQFF. The CDR3 nucleotides read TGTGCCAGCAGCTTGGGGCCCCCATCTACCAACAATGAGCAGTTCTTC.

The table lists this clonotype with a few counts. V usage is TRBV20-1 and J usage is TRBJ2-1, with 12 bases lining up with TRBD2. The V and J ends lost 5 bases and 9 bases, in that order; junction bases with no gene match: 5. Germline CDR1 DFQATT, CDR2 SNEGSKA (reference sequence). CDR3 length: 13 residues. Here the CDR3 reads CSASSGGALEQFF. For the CDR3, the DNA is TGCAGTGCTTCTAGCGGGGGGGCCCTTGAGCAGTTCTTC.

This clonotype was seen a handful of times. The V and J genes are TRBV20-1 and TRBJ2-7; no reliable D call. Germline-derived CDR1 and CDR2 are DFQATT and SNEGSKA (reference sequence). Trimming removed 6 bases from V and 2 bases from J, with 20 bases in between. The CDR3 has 15 amino acids. CDR3 region: CSAPGHQALPYEQYF. Here the CDR3 DNA reads TGCAGTGCCCCCGGTCACCAGGCCCTCCCCTACGAGCAGTACTTC.

This clonotype was observed at least ten times. The genes are TRBV7-8 and TRBJ2-7; the match to TRBD2 covers 13 bases. This CDR3 contains 18 residues. The junction had 14 bases not matched to a gene; V was cut back by 5 bases and J by 4 bases. The germline CDR1 and CDR2 sequences are SGHVS and FQNEAQ. CDR3 in amino acids: CASSLLSRLAGGPYEQYF. The DNA for the CDR3 is TGTGCCAGCAGCCTACTCTCACGACTAGCGGGAGGCCCGTACGAGCAGTACTTC.

This clonotype showed up many times. The chain links TRBV2 to TRBJ2-3; 7 nucleotides match TRBD2. The CDR3 consists of 18 residues. Per the germline V gene, CDR1 is SNHLY and CDR2 is FYNNEI. The ends lost 2 bases at V and 4 bases at J; junction bases unmatched: 15. The CDR3 DNA is TGTGCCAGCAGTGAAACGATAATCAGACTAGCAGAATCAGATACGCAGTATTTT. This codes for CASSETIIRLAESDTQYF.

At least ten counts were recorded for this clonotype. The V gene is TRBV7-2, the J gene TRBJ2-3; TRBD2 is a possible D gene (6 bases). The V end lost 7 bases, the J end lost 7 bases, and 24 bases lay between the germline ends. The CDR3 consists of 16 residues. Germline CDR1 is SGHTA and CDR2 is FQGNSA. The CDR3 loop reads CASTPTSLSGPNTQYF. In nucleotides, the CDR3 is TGTGCCAGCACCCCGACTAGTTTGTCAGGTCCCAATACGCAGTATTTT.

The chain uses TRBV18 and TRBJ1-2; no clear D gene. Germline V lookup: CDR1 KGHSH, CDR2 LQKENI. Trimming left V 6 bases short and J 3 bases short, with 23 bases between. The CDR3 is made up of 17 amino acids. The CDR3 nucleotides read TGTGCCAGCTCGACCCGAGGGAGCAGCCGAAACTACTATGGCTACACCTTC. Translation gives CASSTRGSSRNYYGYTF. The full variable domain, in which reference TRBV18 and TRBJ1-2 provide the parts outside the CDR3, is NAGVMQNPRHLVRRRGQEARLRCSPMKGHSHVYWYRQLPEEGLKFMVYLQKENIIDESGMPKERFSAEFPKEGPSILRIQQVVRGDSAAYFCASSTRGSSRNYYGYTFGSGTRLTVV.

This clonotype was counted many times. The genes are TRBV2 and TRBJ2-7; D ambiguous. Germline V gene data show CDR1 as SNHLY and CDR2 as FYNNEI. The CDR3 spans 12 residues. V shed 11 bases and J shed 2 bases, with 13 bases lying between them. This CDR3 is CAGGKATYEQYF. The CDR3, as DNA: TGTGCCGGTGGGAAGGCTACCTACGAGCAGTACTTC.